The present TCR beta chain was sequenced within a study of molecular identifiers for immune sequencing clone quantification. Notes on the study in general: Over 98% of effector molecules, but under 1% in naive cells, were held by clones with more than 20 RNA copies. Barcode-sharing identical TCR molecules could underestimate highly expanded clone sizes.

Notes on this clonotype: Its target is not known.

Trimming cost V 6 bases and J 8 bases, with 19 bases left between them. This CDR3 is built from 14 residues. Looked up from germline, CDR1 is MRHNA and CDR2 is SNTAGT. TCRdb redid the calling of the PCR reads with MiXCR, one entry per CDR3 protein. The data hold about 640,000 distinct CDR3 sequences, with 15% to 20% observed a single time. This TCR was sampled from a human donor in good health. Some libraries in this study had Jurkat cell RNA spiked in. Sequenced sample: naive CD8+ T cells from blood, with Jurkat cell RNA spiked in. Subset in this sample: FACS-sorted CD8+CD4-CCR7+CD45RA+ naive T cells. The chain uses TRBV6-4 and TRBJ1-2; D is undetermined. The CDR3 DNA sequence: TGTGCCAGCAGAACGGGCAGTGGGGAAGGGGGCTACACCTTC. Protein sequence: CASRTGSGEGGYTF.